One sample yielded the 31 T cell receptor beta chains listed below, sequenced in a study of T cells in localized non-small cell lung cancer. Assay: immunoSEQ multiplex PCR; the TCRdb copy retains only in-frame clones and omits some. The sample carries about 70,000 clones, roughly nine tenths recorded once. Sequences were derived from peripheral blood, sampled before any cancer treatment. These receptors were obtained from a male donor older than 55 with stage III squamous cell lung carcinoma.

The chain is built from TRBV5-1 and TRBJ2-2; the D call may be TRBD1 or TRBD2 (5 bases each). Trimming stripped 0 bases from V and 2 bases from J, with 14 bases between. The CDR3 is 17 amino acids. Germline V gene lookup returns CDR1 SGHRS and CDR2 YFSETQ. CDR3 protein: CASSLGSGRVNTGELFF. CDR3 nucleotide sequence: TGCGCCAGCAGCTTGGGCTCGGGACGGGTCAACACCGGGGAGCTGTTTTTT.

The CDR3 region is CAWSFQGDTIYF. DNA for the CDR3: TGTGCCTGGAGTTTCCAGGGGGACACCATATATTTT. The chain joins TRBV30 to TRBJ1-3, with 7 bases matching TRBD1. With 2 bases clipped from V and 8 bases from J, the junction kept 3 bases outside the gene matches. The CDR3 extends over 12 amino acids. CDR1 is GTSNPN, CDR2 SVGIG, per germline (reference sequence). Full variable domain (rest looked up from reference TRBV30 and TRBJ1-3): SQTIHQWPATLVQPVGSPLSLECTVEGTSNPNLYWYRQAAGRGLQLLFYSVGIGQISSEVPQNLSASRPQDRQFILSSKKLLLSDSGFYLCAWSFQGDTIYFGEGSWLTVV.

This sequence joins TRBV11-2 and TRBJ2-7; D gene uncertain. Trimming cost V 4 bases and J 1 base, with 2 bases left between them. The V gene's germline CDR1 is SGHAT and CDR2 FQNNGV. The CDR3 has 11 residues. The CDR3: CASSSSYEQYV. The DNA of the CDR3 is TGTGCCAGCAGCTCTTCCTACGAGCAGTACGTC.

This clone was detected only once. The chain recombines TRBV9 with TRBJ1-2, with 7 bases fitting TRBD1. This CDR3 contains 14 residues. Germline trimming cut 0 bases from V and 3 bases from J; bases unmatched to any gene: 2. The germline CDR1 and CDR2 sequences are SGDLS and YYNGEE. CDR3 bases: TGTGCCAGCAGCGTAGATCAGGGGGACTATGGCTACACCTTC. Its translation: CASSVDQGDYGYTF.

A few counts support this clone. The genes are TRBV7-8 and TRBJ1-6; no definite D call. V lost 1 base to trimming and J lost 10 bases, with 8 bases between them. CDR1 and CDR2 from the germline V gene are SGHVS and FQNEAQ. This CDR3 has 13 amino acids. DNA for the CDR3: TGTGCCAGCAGCTTAGAGATCAAGTCACCCCTCCACTTT. This sequence encodes CASSLEIKSPLHF.

The CDR3 coding sequence is TGTGCCAGCAGTCCGCCCATTGGGCTATACAATGAGCAGTTCTTC. Translation gives CASSPPIGLYNEQFF. The rearrangement joins TRBV6-1 to TRBJ2-1; unclear D gene. The CDR3 runs to 15 residues. Germline V gene data show CDR1 as MNHNS and CDR2 as SASEGT. V was shortened by 5 bases and J by 4 bases, with 15 bases between the two germline ends.

This chain joins TRBV5-1 and TRBJ2-5; D uncertain. The CDR3 runs 15 residues. V shed 0 bases and J shed 5 bases, with 14 bases lying between them. Germline values: CDR1 SGHRS, CDR2 YFSETQ. In nucleotides, the CDR3 is TGCGCCAGCAGCTTGGCCAACTCCCTCGAGGAGACCCAGTACTTC. Its translation: CASSLANSLEETQYF.

This clone was counted once. This rearrangement joins TRBV29-1 to TRBJ2-1, with TRBD1 identical over 8 bases. CDR3 length: 15 residues. Unmatched junction bases numbered 6, after V lost 0 bases and J lost 5 bases. Germline-derived CDR1 and CDR2 are SQVTM and ANQGSEA. The DNA for the CDR3 is TGCAGCGTTGAAGAACCCAGGGGGCAGAACAATGAGCAGTTCTTC. This sequence encodes CSVEEPRGQNNEQFF.

This sequence joins TRBV25-1 and TRBJ2-1; 7 bases match TRBD1. The junction had 9 bases not matched to a gene; V was cut back by 6 bases and J by 10 bases. Germline CDR1 MGHDK, CDR2 SYGVNS. The CDR3 is made up of 13 amino acids. CDR3 region: CASRTTGILEQFF. For the CDR3, the DNA is TGTGCCAGCAGAACGACAGGGATCTTAGAGCAGTTCTTC.

The chain is built from TRBV10-3 and TRBJ2-7; 8 nucleotides match TRBD2. The CDR3 is 14 amino acids. CDR1 is ENHRY and CDR2 is SYGVKD in the germline V gene. Trimming took 4 bases from V and 4 from J; bases not matched to a gene: 6. DNA for the CDR3: TGTGCCATCAGTGCCCAGACTAGCGCGTACGAGCAGTACTTC. The encoded protein is CAISAQTSAYEQYF.

This chain connects TRBV11-3 to TRBJ2-2; TRBD2 matches at 7 bases. The germline V gene encodes CDR1 SGHNT and CDR2 YENEEA. The length of the CDR3 is 14 residues. Germline trimming cut 5 bases from V and 7 bases from J; bases unmatched to any gene: 7. This CDR3 reads CASSNREAGGELFF. CDR3 coding DNA: TGTGCCAGCAGCAACCGGGAGGCCGGCGGGGAGCTGTTTTTT.

The genes are TRBV6-1 and TRBJ2-6; D might be TRBD1 (6 bases). Germline loops: CDR1 MNHNS, CDR2 SASEGT. V was shortened by 4 bases and J by 0 bases, with 10 bases between the two germline ends. This CDR3 is built from 16 residues. As DNA, the CDR3 is TGTGCCAGCAGTGGGGACATACTCTCTGGGGCCAACGTCCTGACTTTC. It encodes CASSGDILSGANVLTF.

The chain links TRBV5-1 to TRBJ2-3, with D perhaps matching TRBD1 (6 bases). Germline V gene sequence: CDR1 SGHRS, CDR2 YFSETQ. The CDR3 consists of 14 residues. V was pared by 4 bases and J by 4 bases, with 13 bases between. The CDR3 protein is CASSLDSAADTQYF. The DNA for the CDR3 is TGCGCCAGCAGCCTGGACAGTGCGGCAGATACGCAGTATTTT.

The genes are TRBV19 and TRBJ1-6; D is uncertain. This CDR3 contains 16 residues. Trimming took off 5 bases at V and 0 bases at J, with 11 bases between the two ends. In germline, CDR1 is LNHDA, CDR2 SQIVND (reference sequence). The chain's CDR3 is CASSPPGSSYNSPLHF. The CDR3, as DNA: TGTGCCAGTAGTCCTCCGGGGAGCTCCTATAATTCACCCCTCCACTTT.

Concerning this clone: The junction does not match germline at one end; this may be a read error. This chain uses TRBV10-1 with TRBJ1-4; D uncertain. CDR1 and CDR2 (germline): WNHNN, SYGVQD (reference sequence). The CDR3 has 12 amino acids. The CDR3, as DNA: TGCGCCAGCAGTGACCATGACGGGGTAGAAGCTTTT. Protein product: CASSDHDGVEAF.

The gene calls are TRBV7-2 and TRBJ1-5; 7 bases are a match to TRBD1. Trimming at V came to 5 bases and at J to 0 bases, leaving 10 bases not matched to a gene. The germline gives CDR1 SGHTA, CDR2 FQGNSA. This CDR3 has 17 residues. The CDR3 region is CASSTISTGASNQPQHF. For the CDR3, the DNA is TGTGCCAGCAGCACGATATCCACAGGGGCTAGCAATCAGCCCCAGCATTTT.

The V and J genes are TRBV19 and TRBJ1-1, with D hard to call. The CDR3 consists of 12 residues. In germline, CDR1 is LNHDA, CDR2 SQIVND (reference sequence). V lost 1 base to trimming and J lost 2 bases, with 2 bases between them. The CDR3 DNA is TGTGCCAGTAGTATAGTTAACACTGAAGCTTTCTTT. It is translated as CASSIVNTEAFF.

This rearrangement joins TRBV11-2 to TRBJ2-1; D tentatively reads TRBD1 or TRBD2 (5 bases each). The germline V gene encodes CDR1 SGHAT and CDR2 FQNNGV. The CDR3 is 15 residues long. The V and J ends lost 5 bases and 0 bases respectively, with 11 bases between them. CDR3 region: CASSPHGASYNEQFF. CDR3 bases: TGTGCCAGCAGCCCTCACGGGGCCTCCTACAATGAGCAGTTCTTC.

This clone appeared once. One junction end does not reproduce the germline sequence, and a read error may be involved. This chain connects TRBV15 to TRBJ2-7; 7 bases are shared with TRBD1. This CDR3 is 13 amino acids long. Germline V gene data show CDR1 as LNHNV and CDR2 as YYDKDF (reference sequence). CDR3: CATSRDRDNEQYF. The CDR3 nucleotides are TGTGCCACCAGCCGAGACAGGGACAACGAGCAGTACTTC. Looking up the rest from reference TRBV15 and TRBJ2-7 gives the full variable domain: DAMVIQNPRYQVTQFGKPVTLSCSQTLNHNVMYWYQQKSSQAPKLLFHYYDKDFNNEADTPDNFQSRRPNTSFCFLDIRSPGLGDTAMYLCATSRDRDNEQYFGPGTRLTVT.

The chain joins TRBV4-2 to TRBJ2-1; 8 nucleotides line up with TRBD2. The germline V gene encodes CDR1 LGHNA and CDR2 YNFKEQ. J lost 4 bases, V lost 1 base, and 6 bases had no gene match. The CDR3 covers 16 residues. Here the CDR3 DNA reads TGTGCCAGCAGCCAAGGTACTAGCGGCGATTACAATGAGCAGTTCTTC. As protein: CASSQGTSGDYNEQFF.

With regard to this clone: A read error may produce the germline difference seen at one junction end. The rearrangement links TRBV7-7 to TRBJ2-5, with a weak D call TRBD1 (6 bases). This CDR3 spans 14 amino acids. Germline V lookup: CDR1 SSHAT, CDR2 FNYEAQ (reference sequence). The CDR3 DNA reads TGTGCTAGCAGGGGCTTCGGGGCAGAAGAGACCCAGTACTTC. Protein sequence: CASRGFGAEETQYF.

The chain carries TRBV14 and TRBJ2-2; TRBD2 aligns across 8 bases. The CDR3 contains 13 residues. Germline CDR1 is SGHDN and CDR2 is FVKESK. Trimming took 4 bases from V and 6 from J; bases not matched to a gene: 1. In DNA, the CDR3 is TGTGCCAGCAGCCTGGGACTAGCCGGGGAGCTGTTTTTT. Its protein product is CASSLGLAGELFF.

CDR3 bases: TGCGCCAGCAGCCAAAGGGGGGGCCAGTACAATGAGCAGTTCTTC. Encoded protein: CASSQRGGQYNEQFF. The V and J genes are TRBV4-1 and TRBJ2-1, with D possibly matching TRBD2 (7 bases). The V end lost 2 bases, the J end lost 4 bases, and 12 bases lay between the germline ends. CDR1 is MGHRA and CDR2 is YSYEKL in the germline V gene. The CDR3 totals 15 residues.

V is TRBV19 and J is TRBJ1-2, with a weak D call TRBD1 (6 bases). The CDR3 has 12 residues. Germline CDR1 is LNHDA and CDR2 is SQIVND (reference sequence). V lost 4 bases, J lost 8 bases, and 11 bases lay in between. The DNA of the CDR3 is TGTGCCAGTAGTAACCGGGACATCGGCTACACCTTC. As protein: CASSNRDIGYTF.

The V call is TRBV7-3, the J call TRBJ2-7, with D uncertain. Germline CDR1 and CDR2: SGHTA and FQGTGA. The CDR3 is 14 amino acids. Trimming left V 2 bases short and J 5 bases short, with 13 bases between. The CDR3 is CASSLQGIIHEQYF. CDR3 bases: TGTGCCAGCAGCTTACAAGGGATTATCCACGAGCAGTACTTC.

The chain recombines TRBV5-6 with TRBJ2-3; maybe TRBD2 (5 bases). The V end was cut by 4 bases, the J end by 2 bases, with 11 bases between. This CDR3 spans 14 amino acids. CDR1 and CDR2 (germline): SGHDT, YYEEEE. CDR3 sequence reads: CASSVGGFTDTQYF. For the CDR3, the DNA is TGTGCCAGCAGCGTCGGCGGGTTCACAGATACGCAGTATTTT.

The V gene is TRBV30, the J gene TRBJ2-7, with 9 bases lining up with TRBD1. Germline-derived CDR1 and CDR2 are GTSNPN and SVGIG (reference sequence). The CDR3 covers 14 residues. V was clipped by 3 bases and J by 2 bases; unmatched bases: 5. The DNA of the CDR3 is TGTGCCTGGAGGGGGGGGACAGGGACCTACGAGCAGTACGTC. Protein sequence: CAWRGGTGTYEQYV.

This chain uses TRBV7-9 with TRBJ1-2; 7 bases agree with TRBD1. This CDR3 region has 14 residues. Trimming took 1 base from V and 7 from J; bases not matched to a gene: 6. Per germline, CDR1 SEHNR and CDR2 FQNEAQ (reference sequence). The CDR3 spells CASSLDRQGGGYTF. The CDR3 DNA reads as TGTGCCAGCAGCTTAGACCGACAGGGAGGTGGCTACACCTTC.

This chain uses TRBV10-3 with TRBJ2-1; D perhaps matches TRBD2 (6 bases). The CDR3 runs to 15 residues. Between the trimmed V and J ends, which lost 5 bases and 3 bases, there was a span of 14 bases. Germline V CDR1 and CDR2: ENHRY, SYGVKD. The CDR3 region has the DNA TGTGCCATCAGTCCCGCGGGGACTTTCTACAATGAGCAGTTCTTC. Protein sequence: CAISPAGTFYNEQFF.

The rearrangement joins TRBV29-1 to TRBJ2-7; the match to TRBD1 covers 7 bases. The CDR3 is made up of 13 amino acids. V gave up 5 bases and J gave up 0 bases; unmatched junction bases: 4. Germline CDR1 is SQVTM and CDR2 is ANQGSEA. The CDR3 DNA follows: TGCAGCGTTCGGGGACAGTCCTCCTACGAGCAGTACGTC. It codes for CSVRGQSSYEQYV.

The chain links TRBV4-1 to TRBJ1-2; 12 bases match TRBD1. V shed 3 bases and J 8 bases; nucleotides not matched to a gene: 10. This CDR3 comprises 16 residues. Germline values: CDR1 MGHRA, CDR2 YSYEKL. The CDR3 sequence is CASSHPGTGGADGYTF. CDR3 coding DNA: TGCGCCAGCAGCCACCCCGGGACAGGGGGCGCGGACGGCTACACCTTC.